This TCR beta chain was obtained from a study of radiotherapy plus CTLA-4 blockade in lung cancer. Repertoires were generated with immunoSEQ multiplex PCR, while TCRdb's copy carries only in-frame clones and drops some. The sample gives 90,000 to 100,000 clones, under 85% of which show up once; roughly 2.8% is in the top ten. The sequence was obtained from a human donor with non-small cell lung cancer who had a partial response to radiotherapy plus ipilimumab. Some clones in this sample may be carry-over from other donors' samples. The specimen comprised peripheral blood, sampled from a patient treated with radiotherapy plus ipilimumab.

Here the CDR3 reads CASTLLGQGNTGELFF. For the CDR3, the DNA is TGTGCCAGCACCCTCTTGGGACAGGGGAACACCGGGGAGCTGTTTTTT. The chain employs TRBV7-8 and TRBJ2-2; 9 bases are a match to TRBD1. The CDR3 has 16 amino acids. Germline CDR1 is SGHVS and CDR2 is FQNEAQ. With V trimmed by 7 bases and J by 1 base, 7 bases remained unmatched.